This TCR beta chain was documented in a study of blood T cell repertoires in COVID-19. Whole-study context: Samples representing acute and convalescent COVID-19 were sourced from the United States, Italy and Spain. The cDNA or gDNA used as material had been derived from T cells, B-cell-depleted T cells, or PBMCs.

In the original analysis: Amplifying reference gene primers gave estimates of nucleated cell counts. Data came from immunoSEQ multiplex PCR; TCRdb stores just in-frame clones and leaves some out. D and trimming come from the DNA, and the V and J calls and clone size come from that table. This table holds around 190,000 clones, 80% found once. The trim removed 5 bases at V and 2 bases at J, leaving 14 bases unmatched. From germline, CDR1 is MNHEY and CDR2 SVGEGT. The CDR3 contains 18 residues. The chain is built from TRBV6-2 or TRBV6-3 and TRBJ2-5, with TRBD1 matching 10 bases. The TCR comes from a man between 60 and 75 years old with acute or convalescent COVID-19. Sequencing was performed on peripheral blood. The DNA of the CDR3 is TGTGCCAGCAGTGACCGGGACAGGGGCCTAACGTTTCAAGAGACCCAGTACTTC. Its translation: CASSDRDRGLTFQETQYF.